This T cell receptor (beta chain) was captured by sequencing in a study of blood T cell repertoires in COVID-19. Across the study: PBMCs, B-cell-depleted T cells, or T cells provided the cDNA or gDNA that made up the material.

Original handling: Reference gene primers were amplified, and this amplification served to estimate nucleated cell counts. Assay used: immunoSEQ multiplex PCR; TCRdb lists only in-frame clones, some missing. V, J and clone size are taken as reported in that table, and D and trimming were inferred from the DNA itself. The sample shows about 170,000 clones, about 90% of them seen only once. This TCR came from a man aged 25 to 40 with COVID-19, enrolled during active disease. The specimen sequenced was peripheral blood.

The DNA for the CDR3 is TGCGCCAGCACTTATGGAGGTGAGCAGTTCTTC. This gives the protein CASTYGGEQFF. The V gene is TRBV5-1, the J gene TRBJ2-1; possibly TRBD2 for D (5 bases). The CDR3 length is 11 residues. Germline CDR1 SGHRS, CDR2 YFSETQ. V shed 6 bases and J shed 9 bases, with 10 bases lying between them.